The clone carrying this T cell receptor beta chain has a handful of counts. Its antigen is unidentified. CDR1 MNHEY and CDR2 SVGAGI come from the germline V gene. The CDR3 extends over 12 amino acids. Trimming took 6 bases from V and 14 from J, leaving 19 bases between them. This entry is derived from a study of cytomegalovirus exposure and HLA in healthy donors. Overall study results and limits: For presence/absence analyses, sequencing depth was assumed to be roughly uniform across donors.

The PCR made use of 60 Vbeta and 13 Jbeta primers. Generated by immunoSEQ multiplex PCR, the TCRdb table keeps only in-frame clones and is missing some. The repertoire holds around 140,000 clones, with 79% as singletons. The gene calls are TRBV6-5 and TRBJ1-2, with D possibly TRBD1 on 5 matching bases. Material: PBMCs. This receptor was obtained from a male donor in good health and CMV-seronegative. The CDR3 coding sequence is TGTGCCAGCAGAACTGGGGCTGACAGACAAACCTTC. As protein: CASRTGADRQTF.